A selection of T cell receptor beta chains follows, all from one sample in a study of OX40 agonist ivuxolimab in advanced cancers. Produced via immunoSEQ multiplex PCR; TCRdb's table is partial and in-frame only. Among about 99,000 clones listed, about 96% were seen once. The starting material was CD4+ or CD8+ T cells sorted from blood, obtained in a trial of the OX40 agonist ivuxolimab. The receptor source for this set is an adult with an advanced solid tumor such as melanoma, head and neck, liver or kidney cancer. Both conserved end residues are trimmed from each CDR3. Fields, in order: V gene, J gene, CDR3 protein.

V gene: TRBV7-6
J gene: TRBJ2-2
CDR3 protein: ASSPTGTGSGELF

V gene: TRBV18
J gene: TRBJ2-1
CDR3 protein: ASSPPPSESSYNEQF

V gene: TRBV25-1
J gene: TRBJ2-3
CDR3 protein: ASSDFWTGDTDTQY

V gene: TRBV10-3
J gene: TRBJ2-7
CDR3 protein: AISSQSTYEQY

V gene: TRBV27
J gene: TRBJ1-1
CDR3 protein: ASSLTRLMNTEAF

V gene: TRBV2
J gene: TRBJ2-1
CDR3 protein: ASNLFYEQF

V gene: TRBV19
J gene: TRBJ1-6
CDR3 protein: ASSIGSSYNSPLH

V gene: TRBV30
J gene: TRBJ2-7
CDR3 protein: AWSVTHRAYEQY

V gene: TRBV7-8
J gene: TRBJ1-5
CDR3 protein: ASSTTGGGSNQPQH

V gene: TRBV9
J gene: TRBJ2-5
CDR3 protein: ASSAPRDRGSWETQY

V gene: TRBV6-6
J gene: TRBJ1-1
CDR3 protein: ASSSAERGNTEAF

V gene: TRBV5-6
J gene: TRBJ2-7
CDR3 protein: ASSLSSYEQY

V gene: TRBV5-6
J gene: TRBJ1-2
CDR3 protein: ASSSRLGWGYGYT

V gene: TRBV5-1
J gene: TRBJ2-7
CDR3 protein: ASSLDQDHSYEQY

V gene: TRBV4-3
J gene: TRBJ2-1
CDR3 protein: ASSQVIAGEVYNEQF

V gene: TRBV19
J gene: TRBJ2-2
CDR3 protein: ASSGRTGENTGELF

V gene: TRBV28
J gene: TRBJ2-3
CDR3 protein: ASSLTGQGTDTQY

V gene: TRBV25-1
J gene: TRBJ1-5
CDR3 protein: ASSDRVSSNQPQH

V gene: TRBV14
J gene: TRBJ1-2
CDR3 protein: ASSLASEVPAPGGYT

V gene: TRBV10-3
J gene: TRBJ2-1
CDR3 protein: AIMTSGGYNEQF

V gene: TRBV28
J gene: TRBJ2-1
CDR3 protein: ASSARGHSYNEQF

V gene: TRBV27
J gene: TRBJ1-1
CDR3 protein: ASSFGAGNTEAF

V gene: TRBV5-1
J gene: TRBJ2-2
CDR3 protein: ASSLFGTGELF

V gene: TRBV4-2
J gene: TRBJ2-1
CDR3 protein: ASSQEDSTYNEQF

V gene: TRBV6-6
J gene: TRBJ2-4
CDR3 protein: ASTDGNIQY

V gene: TRBV13
J gene: TRBJ2-1
CDR3 protein: ASRLKQGRGNEQF

V gene: TRBV9
J gene: TRBJ2-1
CDR3 protein: ASSNGDRGREVQF

V gene: TRBV10-3
J gene: TRBJ2-3
CDR3 protein: AISGTDTQY

V gene: TRBV7-8
J gene: TRBJ2-1
CDR3 protein: ASRPARSGRDNEQF

V gene: TRBV6-5
J gene: TRBJ1-2
CDR3 protein: ASSWGQSNYGYT

V gene: TRBV19
J gene: TRBJ2-1
CDR3 protein: ASSIGGGRWQF

V gene: TRBV18
J gene: TRBJ2-1
CDR3 protein: ASSPPGTSGRYNEQF

V gene: TRBV5-5
J gene: TRBJ2-7
CDR3 protein: ASSPEQESYEQY

V gene: TRBV11-2
J gene: TRBJ2-7
CDR3 protein: ASSFGQSYEQY

V gene: TRBV25-1
J gene: TRBJ1-5
CDR3 protein: ASSERGQPQH

V gene: TRBV28
J gene: TRBJ2-7
CDR3 protein: ASRPNPGNVYEQY

V gene: TRBV7-9
J gene: TRBJ2-7
CDR3 protein: ASSLATELPYYEQY

V gene: TRBV18
J gene: TRBJ2-6
CDR3 protein: ASSNAAGQASSGANVLT

V gene: TRBV5-1
J gene: TRBJ2-3
CDR3 protein: ASSLRAGAIDTQY

V gene: TRBV28
J gene: TRBJ2-7
CDR3 protein: ASSPPTRSYEQY

V gene: TRBV5-6
J gene: TRBJ2-1
CDR3 protein: ASSLGQPLYNEQF

V gene: TRBV4-3
J gene: TRBJ2-7
CDR3 protein: ASSQDEGHLYEQY

V gene: TRBV27
J gene: TRBJ2-5
CDR3 protein: ATLGAEETQY

V gene: TRBV19
J gene: TRBJ2-1
CDR3 protein: ASSISSGRRDEQF

V gene: TRBV27
J gene: TRBJ2-7
CDR3 protein: ASSSGLAGGRYEQY

V gene: TRBV28
J gene: TRBJ1-1
CDR3 protein: ASSLWEPAEAF